This T cell receptor beta chain was captured by sequencing in a study of T cells expressing NK-cell markers. For the study at large: The eight sequenced donors comprised seven who were HCMV-seropositive and one who was seronegative. Findings of the study overall: Of CD8+ T cells, 1.0-7.0% belonged to dominant NKG2C+ clonotypes in five to seven donors. The study did not resolve the HCMV specificity of expanded NKG2C+ T cell clones. Topping the CD3+CD56-NKG2C+ fraction as well were these clonotypes, in a few donors.

TCRdb reanalyzed the 5' RACE reads, giving one entry per CDR3 protein sequence and no DNA. The repertoire shows about 300,000 distinct CDR3 sequences; the top ten hold more than 3.5%. This CDR3 has 15 residues. Per germline, CDR1 DFQATT and CDR2 SNEGSKA (reference sequence). To note about this clonotype: What it binds is unknown.

This sequence was found in a woman aged 18 to 75 in good health. Sequenced input: blood T cells: a sorted CD56 or NKG2C T cell subset, CD4+ or CD8+ T cells, or bulk PBMC T cells (not recorded which). This sequence joins TRBV20-1 and TRBJ2-7; TCRdb's D call, TRBD2, is unchecked because there is no DNA. CDR3: CSASQIGTSVYEQYF.